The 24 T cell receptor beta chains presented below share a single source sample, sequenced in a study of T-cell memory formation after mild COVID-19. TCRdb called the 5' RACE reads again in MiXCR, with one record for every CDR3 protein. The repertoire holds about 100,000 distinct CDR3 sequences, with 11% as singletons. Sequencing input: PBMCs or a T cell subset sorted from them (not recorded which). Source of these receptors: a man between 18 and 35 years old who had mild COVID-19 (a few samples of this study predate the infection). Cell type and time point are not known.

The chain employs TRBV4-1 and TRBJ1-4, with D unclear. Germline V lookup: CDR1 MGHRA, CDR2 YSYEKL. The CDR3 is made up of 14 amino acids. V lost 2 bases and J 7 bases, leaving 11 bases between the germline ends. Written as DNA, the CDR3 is TGCGCCAGCAGCCAACGATCACAATTTGAAAAACTGTTTTTT. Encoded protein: CASSQRSQFEKLFF.

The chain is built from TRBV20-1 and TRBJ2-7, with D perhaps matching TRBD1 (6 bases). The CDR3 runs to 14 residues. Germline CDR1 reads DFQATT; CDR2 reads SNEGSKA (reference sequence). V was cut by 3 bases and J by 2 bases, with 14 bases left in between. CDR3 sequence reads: CSARTRDTPYEQYF. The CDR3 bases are TGCAGTGCTAGGACAAGGGACACACCCTACGAGCAGTACTTC.

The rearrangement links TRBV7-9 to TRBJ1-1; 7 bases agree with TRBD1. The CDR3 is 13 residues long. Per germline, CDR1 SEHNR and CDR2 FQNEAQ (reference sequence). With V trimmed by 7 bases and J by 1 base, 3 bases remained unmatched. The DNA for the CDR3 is TGTGCCAGCATCAGGGGGGAGAACACTGAAGCTTTCTTT. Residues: CASIRGENTEAFF.

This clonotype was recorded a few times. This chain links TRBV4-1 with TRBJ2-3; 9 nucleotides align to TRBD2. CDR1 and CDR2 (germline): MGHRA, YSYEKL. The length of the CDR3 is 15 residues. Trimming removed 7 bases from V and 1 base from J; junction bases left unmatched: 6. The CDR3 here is CASNLVAGGTDTQYF. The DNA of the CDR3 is TGCGCCAGCAACCTAGTAGCGGGAGGCACAGATACGCAGTATTTT.

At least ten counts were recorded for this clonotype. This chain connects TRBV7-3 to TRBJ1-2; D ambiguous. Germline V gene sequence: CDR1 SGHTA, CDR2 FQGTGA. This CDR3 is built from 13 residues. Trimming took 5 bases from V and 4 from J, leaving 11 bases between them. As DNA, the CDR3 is TGTGCCAGCAGCACCGGTGGAGGCTATGGCTACACCTTC. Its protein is CASSTGGGYGYTF. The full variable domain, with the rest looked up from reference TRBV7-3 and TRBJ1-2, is GAGVSQTPSNKVTEKGKYVELRCDPISGHTALYWYRQSLGQGPEFLIYFQGTGAADDSGLPNDRFFAVRPEGSVSTLKIQRTERGDSAVYLCASSTGGGYGYTFGSGTRLTVV.

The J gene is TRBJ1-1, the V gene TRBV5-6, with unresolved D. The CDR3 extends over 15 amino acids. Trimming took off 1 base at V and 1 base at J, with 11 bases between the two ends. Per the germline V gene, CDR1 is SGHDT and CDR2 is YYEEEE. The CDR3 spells CASSLREMGNTEAFF. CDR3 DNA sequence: TGTGCCAGCAGCTTGCGGGAAATGGGGAACACTGAAGCTTTCTTT. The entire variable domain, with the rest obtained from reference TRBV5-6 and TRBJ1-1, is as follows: DAGVTQSPTHLIKTRGQQVTLRCSPKSGHDTVSWYQQALGQGPQFIFQYYEEEERQRGNFPDRFSGHQFPNYSSELNVNALLLGDSALYLCASSLREMGNTEAFFGQGTRLTVV.

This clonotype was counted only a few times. The CDR3 reads CASSQVGVPNYGYTF. The CDR3 DNA is TGCGCCAGCAGCCAAGTAGGGGTACCTAACTATGGCTACACCTTC. V and J are TRBV4-3 and TRBJ1-2; a possible D gene is TRBD1 (5 bases). The CDR3 is 15 residues long. The germline gives CDR1 LGHNA, CDR2 YSLEER. V lost 1 base and J 0 bases, leaving 9 bases between the germline ends.

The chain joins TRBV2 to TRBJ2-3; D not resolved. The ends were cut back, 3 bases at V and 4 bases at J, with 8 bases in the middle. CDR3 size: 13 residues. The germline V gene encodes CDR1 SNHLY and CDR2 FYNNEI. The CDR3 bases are TGTGCCAGCAGTGAGGCGTTGTCAGATACGCAGTATTTT. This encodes CASSEALSDTQYF.

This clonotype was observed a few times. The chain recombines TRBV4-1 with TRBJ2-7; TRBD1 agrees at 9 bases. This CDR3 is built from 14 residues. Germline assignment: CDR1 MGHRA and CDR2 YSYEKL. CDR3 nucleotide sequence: TGCGCCAGCAGCCAAGATCAGGGACAGGGCGAGCAGTACGTT. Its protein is CASSQDQGQGEQYV.

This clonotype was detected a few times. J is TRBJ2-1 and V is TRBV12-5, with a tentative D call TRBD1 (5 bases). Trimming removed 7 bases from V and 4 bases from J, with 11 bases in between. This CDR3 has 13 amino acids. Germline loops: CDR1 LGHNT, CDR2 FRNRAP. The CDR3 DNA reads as TGTGCTAGTGCGGCAGGGCCGTACAATGAGCAGTTCTTC. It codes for CASAAGPYNEQFF.

CDR3 in amino acids: CASSLDSAYNEQFF. The CDR3 region has the DNA TGTGCCAGCAGCCTAGATAGCGCCTACAATGAGCAGTTCTTC. This sequence joins TRBV7-2 and TRBJ2-1, with D perhaps TRBD2 (5 bases). Trimming removed 5 bases from V and 2 bases from J, with 10 bases in between. The CDR3 spans 14 residues. The germline V gene encodes CDR1 SGHTA and CDR2 FQGNSA. The full variable domain, in which reference TRBV7-2 and TRBJ2-1 provide the parts outside the CDR3, is GAGVSQSPSNKVTEKGKDVELRCDPISGHTALYWYRQSLGQGLEFLIYFQGNSAPDKSGLPSDRFSAERTGGSVSTLTIQRTQQEDSAVYLCASSLDSAYNEQFFGPGTRLTVL.

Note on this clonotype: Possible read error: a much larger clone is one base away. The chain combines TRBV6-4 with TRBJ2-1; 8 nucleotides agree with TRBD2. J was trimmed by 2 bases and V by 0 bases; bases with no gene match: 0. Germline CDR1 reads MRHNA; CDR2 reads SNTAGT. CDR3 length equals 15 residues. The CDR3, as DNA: TGTGCCAGCAGTGACTCTAGCGGGGCCTACAATGAGCAGTTCTTC. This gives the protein CASSDSSGAYNEQFF.

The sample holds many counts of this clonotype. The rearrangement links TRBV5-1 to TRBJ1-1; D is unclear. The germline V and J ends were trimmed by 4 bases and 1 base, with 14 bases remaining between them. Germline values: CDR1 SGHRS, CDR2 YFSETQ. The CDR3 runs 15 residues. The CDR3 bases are TGCGCCAGCAGCCCAGCCGTTCTGGGGAACACTGAAGCTTTCTTT. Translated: CASSPAVLGNTEAFF.

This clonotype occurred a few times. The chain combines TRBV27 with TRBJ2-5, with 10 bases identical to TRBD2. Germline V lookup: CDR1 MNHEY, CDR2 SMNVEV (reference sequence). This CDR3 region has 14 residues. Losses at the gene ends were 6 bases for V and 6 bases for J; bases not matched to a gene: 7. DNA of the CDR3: TGTGCCAGCAGCCCGGGACTAGCGCGAAAGACCCAGTACTTC. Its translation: CASSPGLARKTQYF.

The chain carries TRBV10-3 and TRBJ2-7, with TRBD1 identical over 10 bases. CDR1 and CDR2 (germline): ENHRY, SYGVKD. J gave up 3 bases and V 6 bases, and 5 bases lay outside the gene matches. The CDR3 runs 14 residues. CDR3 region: CAISPGTGDYEQYV. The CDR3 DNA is TGTGCCATCAGCCCCGGGACAGGGGACTACGAGCAGTACGTC.

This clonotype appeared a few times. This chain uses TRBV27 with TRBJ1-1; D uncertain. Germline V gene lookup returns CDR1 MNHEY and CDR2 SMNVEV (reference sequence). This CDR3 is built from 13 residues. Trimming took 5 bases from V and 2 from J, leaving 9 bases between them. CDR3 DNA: TGTGCCAGCAGTATCGGACCAAACACTGAAGCTTTCTTT. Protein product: CASSIGPNTEAFF.

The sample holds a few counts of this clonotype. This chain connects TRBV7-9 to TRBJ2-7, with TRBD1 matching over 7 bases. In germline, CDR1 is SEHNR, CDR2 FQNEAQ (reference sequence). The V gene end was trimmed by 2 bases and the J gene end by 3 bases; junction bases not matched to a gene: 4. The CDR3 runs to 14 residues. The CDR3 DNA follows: TGTGCCAGCAGCTTACCGGGACAGCACTACGAGCAGTACGTC. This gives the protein CASSLPGQHYEQYV.

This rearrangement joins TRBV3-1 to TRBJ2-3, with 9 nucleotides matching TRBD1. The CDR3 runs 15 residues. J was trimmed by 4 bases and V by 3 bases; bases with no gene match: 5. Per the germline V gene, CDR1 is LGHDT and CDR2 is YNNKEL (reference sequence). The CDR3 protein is CASSQGQGIPDTQYF. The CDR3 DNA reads TGTGCCAGCAGCCAGGGACAGGGAATCCCAGATACGCAGTATTTT.

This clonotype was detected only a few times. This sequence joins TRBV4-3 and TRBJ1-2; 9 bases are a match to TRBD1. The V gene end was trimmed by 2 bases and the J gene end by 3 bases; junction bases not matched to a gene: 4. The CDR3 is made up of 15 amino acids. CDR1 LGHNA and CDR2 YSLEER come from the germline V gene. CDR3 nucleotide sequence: TGCGCCAGCAGCCAAAACAGGGGGCTAGACTATGGCTACACCTTC. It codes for CASSQNRGLDYGYTF.

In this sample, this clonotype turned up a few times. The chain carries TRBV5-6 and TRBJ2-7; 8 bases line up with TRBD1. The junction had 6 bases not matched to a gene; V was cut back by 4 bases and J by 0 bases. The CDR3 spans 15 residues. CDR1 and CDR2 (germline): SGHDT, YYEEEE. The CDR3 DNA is TGTGCCAGCAGCGGGGCAGGACAGGGCTCCTACGAGCAGTACGTC. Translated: CASSGAGQGSYEQYV.

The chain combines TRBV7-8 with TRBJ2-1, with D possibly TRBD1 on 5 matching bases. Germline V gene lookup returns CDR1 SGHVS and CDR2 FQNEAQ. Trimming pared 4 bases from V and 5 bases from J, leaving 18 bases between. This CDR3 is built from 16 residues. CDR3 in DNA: TGTGCCAGCAGCTCCGACCCTGTCAGGGATAACAATGAGCAGTTCTTC. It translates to CASSSDPVRDNNEQFF.

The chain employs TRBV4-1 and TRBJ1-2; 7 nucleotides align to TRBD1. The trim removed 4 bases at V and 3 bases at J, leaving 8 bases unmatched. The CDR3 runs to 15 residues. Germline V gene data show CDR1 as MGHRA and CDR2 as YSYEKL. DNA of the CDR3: TGCGCCAGCAGCCCCACCGCCGGGACAGACTATGGCTACACCTTC. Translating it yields CASSPTAGTDYGYTF.

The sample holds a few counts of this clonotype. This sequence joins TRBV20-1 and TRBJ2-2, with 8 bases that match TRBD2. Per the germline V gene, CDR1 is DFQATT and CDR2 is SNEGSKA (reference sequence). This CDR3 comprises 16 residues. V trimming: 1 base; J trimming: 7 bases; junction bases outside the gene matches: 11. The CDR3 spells CSARGPSSGIIGELFF. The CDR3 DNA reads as TGCAGTGCTAGAGGACCGAGTAGCGGGATCATCGGGGAGCTGTTTTTT.

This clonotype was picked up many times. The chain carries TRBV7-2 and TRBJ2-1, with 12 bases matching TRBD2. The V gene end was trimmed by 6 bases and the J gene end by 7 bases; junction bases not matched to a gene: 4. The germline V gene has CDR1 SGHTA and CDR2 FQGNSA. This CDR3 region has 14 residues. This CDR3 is CASRTSGGYNEQFF. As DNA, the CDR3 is TGTGCCAGCAGAACTAGCGGGGGGTATAATGAGCAGTTCTTC.